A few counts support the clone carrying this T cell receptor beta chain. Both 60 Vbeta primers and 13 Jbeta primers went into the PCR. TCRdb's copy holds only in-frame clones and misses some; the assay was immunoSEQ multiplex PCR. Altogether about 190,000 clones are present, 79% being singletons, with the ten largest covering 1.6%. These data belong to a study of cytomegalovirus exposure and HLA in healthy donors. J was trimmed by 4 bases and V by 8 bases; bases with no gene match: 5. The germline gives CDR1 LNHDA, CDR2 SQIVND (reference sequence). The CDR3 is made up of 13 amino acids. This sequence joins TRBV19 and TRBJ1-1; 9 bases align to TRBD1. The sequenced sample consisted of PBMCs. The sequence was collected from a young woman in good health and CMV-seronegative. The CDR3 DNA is TGTGCCAGTGGTTCGGACAGGGGCACTGAAGCTTTCTTT. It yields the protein CASGSDRGTEAFF. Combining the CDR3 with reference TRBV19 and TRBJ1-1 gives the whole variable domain DGGITQSPKYLFRKEGQNVTLSCEQNLNHDAMYWYRQDPGQGLRLIYYSQIVNDFQKGDIAEGYSVSREKKESFPLTVTSAQKNPTAFYLCASGSDRGTEAFFGQGTRLTVV.